Below, 10 T cell receptor beta chains from the same sample are listed, as sequenced in a study of blood T cells in healthy people across ages. Through a sample-barcoded 5' primer and a J-beta primer mix, a second PCR was run for roughly 7 to 12 cycles. From the 5' RACE reads, TCRdb called clonotypes with MiXCR, one entry per CDR3 protein. Of approximately 1.5 million distinct CDR3 sequences listed, under 55% are singletons. Sequencing was done on a sample of blood. These receptor sequences come from a woman younger than 30 in good health.

About this clonotype itself: An end of the junction differs from the germline gene, which may be a read error. This sequence joins TRBV12-3 or TRBV12-4 and TRBJ1-2, with D tentatively TRBD1 (6 bases). The CDR3 covers 14 residues. This CDR3 reads CVSSLFGRQDGYTF. CDR3 coding DNA: TGTGTCAGCAGTTTATTCGGCAGACAGGATGGCTACACCTTC.

V usage is TRBV7-8 and J usage is TRBJ1-4; 8 bases agree with TRBD1. With V trimmed by 2 bases and J by 7 bases, 6 bases remained unmatched. In germline, CDR1 is SGHVS, CDR2 FQNEAQ. The CDR3 loop spans 15 amino acids. The CDR3 DNA sequence: TGTGCCAGCAGCTTAAGGCCCAGGGGGCTTGAAAAACTGTTTTTT. The encoded protein is CASSLRPRGLEKLFF.

The gene calls are TRBV5-1 and TRBJ1-1; 7 nucleotides agree with TRBD1. The germline V gene encodes CDR1 SGHRS and CDR2 YFSETQ. Trimming took 4 bases from V and 8 from J; bases not matched to a gene: 14. The CDR3 length is 15 residues. The CDR3 DNA is TGCGCCAGCAGCCTGGTTGGACAGGCTTACGAAGAAGCTTTCTTT. Amino acid sequence: CASSLVGQAYEEAFF.

This clonotype has more than one count but fewer than ten. This sequence joins TRBV30 and TRBJ1-2; D unresolved. The CDR3 covers 11 residues. The V end lost 4 bases, the J end lost 8 bases, and 11 bases lay between the germline ends. CDR1 GTSNPN and CDR2 SVGIG come from the germline V gene (reference sequence). CDR3 coding DNA: TGTGCCTGGATAGATGGGCCAGGCTACACCTTC. Its translation is CAWIDGPGYTF.

This clonotype was seen more than once but under ten times. The gene calls are TRBV7-2 and TRBJ1-1, with 10 bases that match TRBD1. Per the germline V gene, CDR1 is SGHTA and CDR2 is FQGNSA. There are 14 residues in the CDR3. V lost 3 bases, J lost 7 bases, and 5 bases stayed unmatched. In DNA, the CDR3 is TGTGCCAGCAGCTTGGGACAGGGGAGTGTTGAAGCTTTCTTT. It is translated as CASSLGQGSVEAFF.

The chain recombines TRBV25-1 with TRBJ1-1; no definite D call. Trimming took off 3 bases at V and 3 bases at J, with 17 bases between the two ends. CDR3 size: 16 residues. CDR1 and CDR2 (germline): MGHDK, SYGVNS. Here the CDR3 DNA reads TGTGCCAGCAGTGAGGTTTGGGCAGCGCGGGACACTGAAGCTTTCTTT. It codes for CASSEVWAARDTEAFF.

The chain is built from TRBV25-1 and TRBJ2-6; D not resolved. Germline CDR1 reads MGHDK; CDR2 reads SYGVNS. The CDR3 is made up of 14 amino acids. Trimming pared 7 bases from V and 0 bases from J, leaving 7 bases between. The CDR3 DNA reads TGTGCCAGCACTCTTACCTCTGGGGCCAACGTCCTGACTTTC. This sequence encodes CASTLTSGANVLTF.

This clonotype appeared a few times. The CDR3 DNA reads as TGTGCCATCAGTGATGGGACAACGGGTTCACCCCTCCACTTT. This gives the protein CAISDGTTGSPLHF. The rearrangement links TRBV10-3 to TRBJ1-6; D is perhaps TRBD1 (6 bases). In germline, CDR1 is ENHRY, CDR2 SYGVKD. V lost 3 bases and J lost 9, with 12 bases in between. The CDR3 extends over 14 amino acids.

J is TRBJ1-1 and V is TRBV9; no firm D call. Trimming cost V 0 bases and J 7 bases, with 7 bases left between them. The CDR3 length is 12 residues. Germline V gene lookup returns CDR1 SGDLS and CDR2 YYNGEE. CDR3 sequence: CASSVDENEAFF. CDR3 DNA sequence: TGTGCCAGCAGCGTAGACGAAAATGAAGCTTTCTTT.

With respect to this clonotype: A junction end diverges from the germline sequence, so it may reflect a read error. The gene calls are TRBV20-1 and TRBJ1-5, with D perhaps matching TRBD1 (6 bases). The germline gives CDR1 DFQATT, CDR2 SNEGSKA (reference sequence). The CDR3 extends over 15 amino acids. The DNA of the CDR3 is TGCAGTGCTGTCAAAGGGGGAGGAACGGGGCAGCCACAGCATTTT. It yields the protein CSAVKGGGTGQPQHF.